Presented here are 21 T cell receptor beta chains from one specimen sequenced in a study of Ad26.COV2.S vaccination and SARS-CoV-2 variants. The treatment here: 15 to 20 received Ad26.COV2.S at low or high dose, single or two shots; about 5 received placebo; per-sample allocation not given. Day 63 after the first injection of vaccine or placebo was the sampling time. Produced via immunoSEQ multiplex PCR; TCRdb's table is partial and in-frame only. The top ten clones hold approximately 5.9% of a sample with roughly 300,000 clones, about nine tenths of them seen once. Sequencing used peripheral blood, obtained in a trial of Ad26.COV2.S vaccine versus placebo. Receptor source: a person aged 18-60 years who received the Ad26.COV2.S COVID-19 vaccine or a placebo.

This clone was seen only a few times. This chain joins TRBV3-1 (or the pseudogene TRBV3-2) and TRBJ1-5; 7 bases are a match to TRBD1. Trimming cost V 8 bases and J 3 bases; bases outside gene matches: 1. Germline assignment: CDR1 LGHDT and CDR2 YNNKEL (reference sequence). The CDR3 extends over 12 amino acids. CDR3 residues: CASGQDNQPQHF. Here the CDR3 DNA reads TGTGCCAGCGGACAGGACAATCAGCCCCAGCATTTT.

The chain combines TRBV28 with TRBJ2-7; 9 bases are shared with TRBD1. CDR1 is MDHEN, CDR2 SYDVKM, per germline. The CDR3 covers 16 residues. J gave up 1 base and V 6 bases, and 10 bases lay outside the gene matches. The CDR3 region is CASSGPGTGISYEQYF. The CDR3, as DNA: TGTGCCAGCAGCGGTCCCGGGACAGGGATTTCCTACGAGCAGTACTTC.

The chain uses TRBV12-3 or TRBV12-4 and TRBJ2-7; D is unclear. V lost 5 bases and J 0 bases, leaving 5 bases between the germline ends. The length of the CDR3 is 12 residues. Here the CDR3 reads CASSTDSYEQYF. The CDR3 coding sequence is TGTGCCAGCAGTACAGACTCCTACGAGCAGTACTTC.

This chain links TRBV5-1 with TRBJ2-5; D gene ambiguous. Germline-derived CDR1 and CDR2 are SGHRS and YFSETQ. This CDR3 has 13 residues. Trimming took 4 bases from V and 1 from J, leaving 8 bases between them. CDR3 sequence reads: CASSERSQETQYF. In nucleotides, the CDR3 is TGCGCCAGCAGCGAAAGAAGCCAAGAGACCCAGTACTTC.

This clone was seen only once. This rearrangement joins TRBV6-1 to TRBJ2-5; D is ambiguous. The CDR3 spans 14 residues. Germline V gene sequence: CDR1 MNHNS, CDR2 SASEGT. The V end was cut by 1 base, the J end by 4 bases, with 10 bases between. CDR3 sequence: CASSEDQGRETQYF. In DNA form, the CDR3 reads TGTGCCAGCAGTGAAGACCAAGGCAGAGAGACCCAGTACTTC.

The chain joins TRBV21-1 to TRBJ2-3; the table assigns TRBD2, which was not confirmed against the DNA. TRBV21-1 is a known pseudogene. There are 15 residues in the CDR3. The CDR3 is CATLAGSPIRNTQYF. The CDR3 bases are TGTGCCACCCTAGCGGGGAGCCCCATTAGGAATACGCAGTATTTT.

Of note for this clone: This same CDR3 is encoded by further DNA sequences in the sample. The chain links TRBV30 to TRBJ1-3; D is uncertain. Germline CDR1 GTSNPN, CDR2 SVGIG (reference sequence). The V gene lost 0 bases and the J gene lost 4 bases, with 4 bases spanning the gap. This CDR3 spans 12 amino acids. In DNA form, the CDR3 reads TGTGCCTGGAGTGTAAGCGGAAACACCATATATTTT. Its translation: CAWSVSGNTIYF.

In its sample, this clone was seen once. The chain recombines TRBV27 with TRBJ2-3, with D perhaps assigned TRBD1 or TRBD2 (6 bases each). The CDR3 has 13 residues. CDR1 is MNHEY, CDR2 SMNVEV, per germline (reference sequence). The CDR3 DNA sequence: TGTGCTGCCCGGGGGCAACTCACAGATACGCAGTATTTT. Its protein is CAARGQLTDTQYF.

This CDR3 reads CASSAQWGYQQYF. In DNA form, the CDR3 reads TGTGCCAGCAGCGCCCAATGGGGGTATCAGCAGTACTTC. The rearrangement links TRBV11-2 to TRBJ2-7; D is perhaps TRBD1 or TRBD2 (5 bases each). The V end lost 5 bases, the J end lost 8 bases, and 16 bases lay between the germline ends. The CDR3 extends over 13 amino acids. From germline, CDR1 is SGHAT and CDR2 FQNNGV.

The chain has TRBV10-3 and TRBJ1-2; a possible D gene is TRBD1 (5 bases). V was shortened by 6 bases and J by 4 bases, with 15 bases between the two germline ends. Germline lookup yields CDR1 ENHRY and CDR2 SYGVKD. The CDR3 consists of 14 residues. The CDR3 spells CAIRGGGPFYGYTF. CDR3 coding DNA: TGTGCCATCAGAGGTGGGGGTCCCTTCTATGGCTACACCTTC.

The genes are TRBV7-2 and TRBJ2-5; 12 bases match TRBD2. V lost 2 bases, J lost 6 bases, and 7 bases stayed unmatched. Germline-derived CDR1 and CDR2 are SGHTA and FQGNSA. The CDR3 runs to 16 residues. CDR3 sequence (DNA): TGTGCCAGCAGCTTACAGGCTAGCGGGAGGGGGAAGACCCAGTACTTC. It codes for CASSLQASGRGKTQYF.

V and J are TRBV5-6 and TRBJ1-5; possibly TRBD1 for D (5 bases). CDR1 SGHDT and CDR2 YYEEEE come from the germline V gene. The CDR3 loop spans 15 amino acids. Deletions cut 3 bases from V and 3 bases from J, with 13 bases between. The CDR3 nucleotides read TGTGCCAGCAGCTACAGGACCGCCGACAATCAGCCCCAGCATTTT. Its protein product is CASSYRTADNQPQHF.

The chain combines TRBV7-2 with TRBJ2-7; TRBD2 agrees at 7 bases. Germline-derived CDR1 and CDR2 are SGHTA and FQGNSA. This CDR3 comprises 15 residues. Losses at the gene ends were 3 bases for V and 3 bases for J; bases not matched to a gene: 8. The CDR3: CASSLYTGGYYEQYF. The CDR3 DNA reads TGTGCCAGCAGCTTGTACACGGGAGGCTACTACGAGCAGTACTTC.

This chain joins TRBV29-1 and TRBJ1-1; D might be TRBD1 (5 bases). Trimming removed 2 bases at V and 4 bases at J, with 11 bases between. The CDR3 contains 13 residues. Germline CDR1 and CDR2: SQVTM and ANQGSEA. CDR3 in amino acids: CSVEPSGGTEAFF. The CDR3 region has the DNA TGCAGCGTTGAACCCTCGGGGGGCACTGAAGCTTTCTTT.

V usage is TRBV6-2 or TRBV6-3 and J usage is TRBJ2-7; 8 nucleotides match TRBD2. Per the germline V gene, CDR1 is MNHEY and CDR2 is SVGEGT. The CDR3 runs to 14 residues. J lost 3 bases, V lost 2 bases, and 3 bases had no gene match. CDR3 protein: CASSYLRGGYEQYF. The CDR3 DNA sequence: TGTGCCAGCAGTTACCTCCGGGGGGGCTACGAGCAGTACTTC.

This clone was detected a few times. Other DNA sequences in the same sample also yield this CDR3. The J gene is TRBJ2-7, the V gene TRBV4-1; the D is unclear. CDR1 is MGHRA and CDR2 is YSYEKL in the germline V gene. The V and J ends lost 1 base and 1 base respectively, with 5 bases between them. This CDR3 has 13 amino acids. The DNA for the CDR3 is TGCGCCAGCAGCCAAGGTGGGTCCTACGAGCAGTACTTC. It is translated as CASSQGGSYEQYF.

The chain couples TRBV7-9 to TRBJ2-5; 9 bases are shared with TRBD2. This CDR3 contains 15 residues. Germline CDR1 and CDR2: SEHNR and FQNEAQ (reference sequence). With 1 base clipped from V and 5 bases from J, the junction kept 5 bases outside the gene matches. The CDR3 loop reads CASSLVLAGLETQYF. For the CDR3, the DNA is TGTGCCAGCAGCTTAGTTCTAGCGGGATTGGAGACCCAGTACTTC.

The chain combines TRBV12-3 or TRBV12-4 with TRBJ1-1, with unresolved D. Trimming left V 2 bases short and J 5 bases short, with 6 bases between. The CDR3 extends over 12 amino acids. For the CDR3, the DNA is TGTGCCAGCAGTTTAAGCCCGACTGAAGCTTTCTTT. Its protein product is CASSLSPTEAFF.

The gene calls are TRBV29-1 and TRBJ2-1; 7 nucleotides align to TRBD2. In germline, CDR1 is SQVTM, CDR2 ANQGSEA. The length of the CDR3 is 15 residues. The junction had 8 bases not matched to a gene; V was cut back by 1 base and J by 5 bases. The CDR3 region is CSVEGRRDYNNEQFF. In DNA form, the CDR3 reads TGCAGCGTTGAAGGACGCCGGGACTACAACAATGAGCAGTTCTTC.

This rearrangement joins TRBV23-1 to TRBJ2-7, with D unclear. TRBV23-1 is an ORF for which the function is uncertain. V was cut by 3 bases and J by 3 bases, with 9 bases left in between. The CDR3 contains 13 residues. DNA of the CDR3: TGCGCCAGCAGTCAGGGGTGTAACTACGAGCAGTACTTC. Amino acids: CASSQGCNYEQYF.

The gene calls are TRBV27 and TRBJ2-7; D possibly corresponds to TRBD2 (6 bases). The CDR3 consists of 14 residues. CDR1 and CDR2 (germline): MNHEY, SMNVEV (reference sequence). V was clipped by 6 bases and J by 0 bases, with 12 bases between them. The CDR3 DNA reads TGTGCCAGCAGCCGGGAGCCCTACTCCTACGAGCAGTACTTC. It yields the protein CASSREPYSYEQYF.